One T cell receptor (beta chain) is described in this entry. There is no known antigen for this receptor. No base quality information exists; no much larger clone differs at one position. TCR beta libraries were generated from genomic DNA with the immunoSEQ kit, following the manufacturer's recommendations. To prepare the libraries, a first multiplex PCR with proprietary primers was run, followed by a second PCR that added unique barcodes, and a bead cleanup was done after each round. A positive control reaction and a negative control reaction, both provided in the kit, were run with every batch of samples. The final libraries were assessed on an Agilent 4200 TapeStation D1000 ScreenTape, pooled by volume, and quantified by qPCR. An Illumina NextSeq500 fitted with a MidOutput 150-cycle cartridge performed the sequencing, running 156 Read1 cycles and 15 Index1 cycles with the kit's custom primers. The pooled library was loaded at 0.75 to 1 pM with a roughly 20% PhiX control spike-in. The authors processed their data as follows. Vendor-processed data were analyzed in R, and a clonotype was defined as all T cells sharing the same CDR3 nucleotide sequence. In the clone abundance analyses, frequencies were normalized to the 10,000 most abundant clones in each sample. Before analysis, public T cell clones were removed, and these numbered fewer than six per sample on average. Tumor-enriched clonotypes and baseline blood-enriched clonotypes were defined as those with an abundance difference of at least 32-fold between compartments. Clonotypes expanded or contracted between blood time points were identified with a beta-binomial differential abundance model. Tumor-blood repertoire similarity was measured with the Baroni-Urbani and Buser coefficient, and group comparisons used two-tailed Wilcoxon tests in R. What TCRdb holds here is the immuneACCESS table cut down to in-frame rearrangements. Part of the clones is not present; checked against another copy, under half of the missing clones reflect an unresolved V gene, and the others are unexplained. From that table come the V and J calls and clone size; the DNA was used to work out D and trimming. This sample is represented by 70,000 to 100,000 clones; approximately 80% of them were singletons. Of the sample, roughly 6.8% falls within the top ten clones.

This entry is derived from a study of radiation and T cells in renal cell carcinoma (dated by TCRdb to 2018 to 2021). Study-wide context: Samples were obtained from a clinical trial, in which 15 Gy stereotactic body radiation therapy was delivered to primary renal cell carcinomas and nephrectomy was performed 4 weeks later. TCR beta sequencing covered 53 samples in total, comprising some 25 tumors and roughly 27 peripheral blood samples. In the approximately 53 samples combined, 4 million to 5 million unique CDR3 nucleotide sequences were found, encoding approximately 2,800,000 unique CDR3 amino acid sequences.

What the study reported, not specific to this receptor: An increase in top tumor clonotypes in blood was observed from baseline to 2 weeks post-radiation, followed by contraction by 4 weeks, which was taken to suggest transient expansion of tumor-resident clones. Effects of radiation dose or scheduling on the TCR repertoire could not be addressed with the single-armed trial design. Changes in the blood repertoire were not tracked past 4 weeks after treatment. Because pretreatment tumor biopsies were not available, the baseline intratumoral presence of clonotypes could not be determined.

Trimming takes 0 bases from V and 2 bases from J, and the germline ends sit 11 bases apart. CDR1 and CDR2, per the germline V gene (reference sequence), are LNHDA and SQIVND. The CDR3 spans 15 residues, from the cysteine through the phenylalanine. The retained sequence is limited to the CDR3, 45 bases, with the frame set at the first base. The time point tag for this specimen amounts to: baseline pretreatment blood. The treatment or condition label on this specimen signifies: 15 Gy SBRT to primary tumor, nephrectomy 4 weeks later. Serial peripheral blood from radiation-treated patients was sampled at baseline, 2 weeks and 4 weeks after SBRT to track tumor-enriched clonotypes. Every patient's renal cell carcinoma showed clear cell pathology. Genomic DNA for TCR sequencing was prepared using the QIAamp DNA Blood Mini Kit (Qiagen). Only samples passing all quality control checks were included in the analyses.

This clonotype was sampled from a man in his sixties with renal cell carcinoma. Specimen: blood, collected from a patient whose treatment included radiotherapy and nephrectomy. This receptor chain uses TRBV19 and TRBJ2-7; the D call could be TRBD1 or TRBD2, with each sharing 5 bases. The CDR3: CASSIESPGPYEQYF. At the DNA level, the sequence is TGTGCCAGTAGTATAGAGTCGCCGGGGCCCTACGAGCAGTACTTC.